Sequencing of this T cell receptor (beta chain) was carried out in a study of control samples from healthy donors and cancer patients (dated by TCRdb to 2019 to 2021). Reading the germline V gene gives CDR1 SGHRS and CDR2 YFSETQ. CDR3 length: 13 amino acids, cysteine to phenylalanine. The read is trimmed to its CDR3 DNA, 39 bases read in frame from base 1. The germline ends are 7 bases apart after V is trimmed by 0 bases and J by 7 bases. Turning to this clone: No antigen is known for it. No base quality values were provided; no much bigger clone lies one nucleotide off.

Receptor libraries were prepared by the immunoSEQ multiplex PCR assay. Imported from immuneACCESS, the table was reduced by TCRdb to in-frame sequences with V and J called. These copies leave out some clones; in studies compared against another copy, an unresolved V gene accounts for under half, and the cause of the remainder is not known. This sample has roughly 120,000 clones in its table, and around nine tenths of those were observed once. 3.5% to 4.5% of the sample belongs to the ten largest clones. The receptor was isolated from a human donor in good health. The donor label of this sample is uncertain. The sequence is built from TRBV5-1 and TRBJ2-2, with the D gene not clear enough to name. The sequencing input was blood. The CDR3 loop reads CASSLVVGGELFF. The bases read TGCGCCAGCAGCTTGGTGGTAGGCGGGGAGCTGTTTTTT.